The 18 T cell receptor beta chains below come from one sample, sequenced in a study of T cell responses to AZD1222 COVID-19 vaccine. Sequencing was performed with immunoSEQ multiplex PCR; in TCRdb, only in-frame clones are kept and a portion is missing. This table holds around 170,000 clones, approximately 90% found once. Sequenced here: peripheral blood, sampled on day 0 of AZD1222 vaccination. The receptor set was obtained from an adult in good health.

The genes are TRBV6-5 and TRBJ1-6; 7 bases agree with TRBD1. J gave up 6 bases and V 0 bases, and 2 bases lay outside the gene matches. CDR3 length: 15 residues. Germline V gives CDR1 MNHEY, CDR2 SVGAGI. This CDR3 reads CASSYSAGGNSPLHF. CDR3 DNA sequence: TGTGCCAGCAGTTACTCGGCAGGGGGTAATTCACCCCTCCACTTT.

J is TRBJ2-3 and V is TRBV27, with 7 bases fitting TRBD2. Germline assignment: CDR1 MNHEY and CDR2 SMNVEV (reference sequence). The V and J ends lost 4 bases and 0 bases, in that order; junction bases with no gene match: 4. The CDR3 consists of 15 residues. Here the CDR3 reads CASSSLAVSTDTQYF. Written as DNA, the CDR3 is TGTGCCAGCAGTTCGCTAGCGGTTAGCACAGATACGCAGTATTTT.

CDR3 sequence (DNA): TGCAGCGTTGAAGGGGGGGGGAATGCAGATACGCAGTATTTT. It specifies CSVEGGGNADTQYF. The V gene is TRBV29-1, the J gene TRBJ2-3, with 7 bases aligning to TRBD2. This CDR3 comprises 14 residues. Germline-derived CDR1 and CDR2 are SQVTM and ANQGSEA. V gave up 1 base and J gave up 4 bases; unmatched junction bases: 5.

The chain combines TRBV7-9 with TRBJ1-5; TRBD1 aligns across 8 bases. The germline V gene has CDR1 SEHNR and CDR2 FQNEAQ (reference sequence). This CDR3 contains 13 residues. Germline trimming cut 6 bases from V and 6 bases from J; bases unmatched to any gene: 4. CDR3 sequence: CASSSQGAQPQHF. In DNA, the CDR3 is TGTGCCAGCAGTTCCCAGGGGGCTCAGCCCCAGCATTTT.

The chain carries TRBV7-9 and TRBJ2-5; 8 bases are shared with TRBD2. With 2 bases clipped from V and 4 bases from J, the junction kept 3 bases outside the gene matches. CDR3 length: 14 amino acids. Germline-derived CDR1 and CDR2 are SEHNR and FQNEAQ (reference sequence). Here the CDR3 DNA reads TGTGCCAGCAGCTTATACGCGGGAGGAGAGACCCAGTACTTC. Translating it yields CASSLYAGGETQYF.

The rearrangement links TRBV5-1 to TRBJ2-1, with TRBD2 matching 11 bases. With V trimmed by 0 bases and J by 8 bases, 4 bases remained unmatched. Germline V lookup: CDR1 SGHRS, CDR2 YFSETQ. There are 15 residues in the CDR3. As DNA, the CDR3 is TGCGCCAGCAGCTTGGAAAGGACTAGCGGGCATGAGCAGTTCTTC. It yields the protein CASSLERTSGHEQFF.

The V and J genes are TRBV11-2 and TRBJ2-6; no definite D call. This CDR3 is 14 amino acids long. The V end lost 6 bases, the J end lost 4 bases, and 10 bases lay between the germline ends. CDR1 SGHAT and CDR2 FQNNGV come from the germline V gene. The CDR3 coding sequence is TGTGCCAGCAGGCAGATAAGGGGGGCCAACGTCCTGACTTTC. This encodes CASRQIRGANVLTF.

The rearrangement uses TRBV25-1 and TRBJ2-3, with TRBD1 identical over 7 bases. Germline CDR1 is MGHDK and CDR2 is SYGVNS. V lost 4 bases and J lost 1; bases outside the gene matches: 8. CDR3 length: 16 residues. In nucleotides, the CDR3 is TGTGCCAGCAGTGGGGACAGACCGTGGGGCACAGATACGCAGTATTTT. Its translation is CASSGDRPWGTDTQYF.

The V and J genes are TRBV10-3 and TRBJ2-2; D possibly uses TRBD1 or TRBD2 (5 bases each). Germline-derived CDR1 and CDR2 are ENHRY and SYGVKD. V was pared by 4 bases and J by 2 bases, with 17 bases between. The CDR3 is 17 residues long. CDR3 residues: CAISVEGTFLNTGELFF. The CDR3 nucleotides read TGTGCCATCAGTGTAGAGGGGACCTTCCTTAACACCGGGGAGCTGTTTTTT.

DNA of the CDR3: TGTGCCAGCTCACCACCGGCCTCCTGGGCAGAGACCCAGTACTTC. As protein: CASSPPASWAETQYF. The V gene is TRBV18, the J gene TRBJ2-5; unclear D gene. This CDR3 contains 15 residues. Germline V gene lookup returns CDR1 KGHSH and CDR2 LQKENI. Deletions cut 0 bases from V and 4 bases from J, with 12 bases between.

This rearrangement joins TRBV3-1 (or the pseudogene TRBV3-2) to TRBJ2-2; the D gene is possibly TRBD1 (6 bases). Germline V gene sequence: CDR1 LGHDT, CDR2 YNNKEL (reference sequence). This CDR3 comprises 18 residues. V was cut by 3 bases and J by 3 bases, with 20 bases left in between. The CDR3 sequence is CASSHTSAGTHDTGELFF. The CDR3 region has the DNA TGTGCCAGCAGCCACACTTCAGCCGGGACACACGACACCGGGGAGCTGTTTTTT.

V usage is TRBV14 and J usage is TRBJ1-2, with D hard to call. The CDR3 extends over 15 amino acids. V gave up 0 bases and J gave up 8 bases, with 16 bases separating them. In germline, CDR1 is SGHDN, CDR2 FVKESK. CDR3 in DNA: TGTGCCAGCAGCCAAGATTGGCGACGCCTAGAGGGCTACACCTTC. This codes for CASSQDWRRLEGYTF.

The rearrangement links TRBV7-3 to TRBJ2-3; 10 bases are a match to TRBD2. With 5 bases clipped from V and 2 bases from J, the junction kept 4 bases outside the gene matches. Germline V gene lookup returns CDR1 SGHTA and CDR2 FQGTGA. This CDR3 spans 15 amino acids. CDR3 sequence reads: CASSPSGGPTDTQYF. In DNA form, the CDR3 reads TGTGCCAGCAGCCCTAGCGGGGGCCCCACAGATACGCAGTATTTT.

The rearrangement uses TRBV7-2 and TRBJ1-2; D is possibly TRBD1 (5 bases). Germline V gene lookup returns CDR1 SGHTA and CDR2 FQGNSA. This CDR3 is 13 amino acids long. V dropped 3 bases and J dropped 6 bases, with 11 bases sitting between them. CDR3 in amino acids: CASSLPGRHGYTF. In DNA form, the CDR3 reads TGTGCCAGCAGCTTGCCGGGACGGCATGGCTACACCTTC.

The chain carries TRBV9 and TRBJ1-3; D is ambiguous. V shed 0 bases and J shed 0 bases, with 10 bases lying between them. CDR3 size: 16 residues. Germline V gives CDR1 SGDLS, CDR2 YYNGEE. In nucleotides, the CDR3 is TGTGCCAGCAGCGTAGTCGGCCGTCACTCTGGAAACACCATATATTTT. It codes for CASSVVGRHSGNTIYF.

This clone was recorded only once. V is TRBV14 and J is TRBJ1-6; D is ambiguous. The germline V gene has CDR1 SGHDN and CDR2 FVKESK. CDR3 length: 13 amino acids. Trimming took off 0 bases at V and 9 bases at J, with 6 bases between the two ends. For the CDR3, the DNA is TGTGCCAGCAGCCAAGAGCGTAGTTCACCCCTCCACTTT. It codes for CASSQERSSPLHF.

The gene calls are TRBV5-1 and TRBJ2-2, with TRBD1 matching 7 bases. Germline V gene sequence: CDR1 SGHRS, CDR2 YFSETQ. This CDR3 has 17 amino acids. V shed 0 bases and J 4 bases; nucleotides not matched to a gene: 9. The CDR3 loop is CASSLEGDRVTTGELFF. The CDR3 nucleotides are TGCGCCAGCAGCTTGGAAGGCGACAGGGTTACCACCGGGGAGCTGTTTTTT.

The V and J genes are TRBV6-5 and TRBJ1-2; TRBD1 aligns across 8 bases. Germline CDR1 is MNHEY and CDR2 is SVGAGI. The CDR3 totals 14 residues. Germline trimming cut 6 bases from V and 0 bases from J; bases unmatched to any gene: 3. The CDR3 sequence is CASRPTGANYGYTF. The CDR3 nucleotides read TGTGCCAGCAGACCGACAGGGGCTAACTATGGCTACACCTTC.